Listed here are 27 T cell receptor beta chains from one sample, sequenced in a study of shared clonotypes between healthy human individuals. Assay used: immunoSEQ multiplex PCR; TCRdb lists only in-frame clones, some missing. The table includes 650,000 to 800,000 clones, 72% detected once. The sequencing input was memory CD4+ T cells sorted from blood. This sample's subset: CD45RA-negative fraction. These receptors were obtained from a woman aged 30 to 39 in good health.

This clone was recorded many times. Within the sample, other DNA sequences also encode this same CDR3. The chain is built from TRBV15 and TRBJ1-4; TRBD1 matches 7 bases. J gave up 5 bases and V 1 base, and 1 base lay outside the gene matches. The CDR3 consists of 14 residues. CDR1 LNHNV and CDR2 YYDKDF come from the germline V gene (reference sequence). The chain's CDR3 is CATSRGQGNEKLFF. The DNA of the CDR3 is TGTGCCACCAGCAGAGGACAGGGAAATGAAAAACTGTTTTTT.

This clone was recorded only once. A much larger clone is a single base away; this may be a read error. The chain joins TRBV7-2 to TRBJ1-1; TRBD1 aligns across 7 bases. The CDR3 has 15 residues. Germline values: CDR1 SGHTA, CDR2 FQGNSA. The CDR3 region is CASSFGQGGYTEASF. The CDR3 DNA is TGTGCCAGCAGCTTTGGCCAGGGGGGTTACACTGAAGCTTCCTTT.

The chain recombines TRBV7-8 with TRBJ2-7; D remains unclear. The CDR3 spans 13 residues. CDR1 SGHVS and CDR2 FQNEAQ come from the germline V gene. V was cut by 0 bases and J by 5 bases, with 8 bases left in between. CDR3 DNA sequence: TGTGCCAGCAGCTTAGCGGAACGGAACGAGCAGTACTTC. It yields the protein CASSLAERNEQYF.

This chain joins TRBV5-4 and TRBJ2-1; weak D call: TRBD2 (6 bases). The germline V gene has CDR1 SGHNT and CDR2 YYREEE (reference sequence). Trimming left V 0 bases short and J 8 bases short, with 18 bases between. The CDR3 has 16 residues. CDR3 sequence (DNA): TGTGCCAGCAGCTTGGGTCTTAACCGGGACTCAGATGAGCAGTTCTTC. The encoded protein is CASSLGLNRDSDEQFF.

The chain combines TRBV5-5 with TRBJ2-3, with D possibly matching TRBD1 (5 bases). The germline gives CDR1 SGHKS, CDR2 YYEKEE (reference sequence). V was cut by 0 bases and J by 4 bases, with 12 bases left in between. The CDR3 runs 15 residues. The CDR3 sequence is CASSLGAGSPDTQYF. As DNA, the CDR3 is TGTGCCAGCAGCTTGGGGGCAGGGTCGCCAGATACGCAGTATTTT.

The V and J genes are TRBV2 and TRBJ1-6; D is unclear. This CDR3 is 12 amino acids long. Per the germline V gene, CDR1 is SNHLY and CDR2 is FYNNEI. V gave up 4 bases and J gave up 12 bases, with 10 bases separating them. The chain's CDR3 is CASSGQRGPLHF. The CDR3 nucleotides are TGTGCCAGCAGTGGCCAACGCGGACCCCTCCACTTT.

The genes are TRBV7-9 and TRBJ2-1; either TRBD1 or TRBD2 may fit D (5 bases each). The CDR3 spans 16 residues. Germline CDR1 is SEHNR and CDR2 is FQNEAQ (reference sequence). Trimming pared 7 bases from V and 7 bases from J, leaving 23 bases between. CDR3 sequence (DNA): TGTGCCAGCACCAGCGGTAATAAGAACTGGGGGAATGAGCAGTTCTTC. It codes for CASTSGNKNWGNEQFF.

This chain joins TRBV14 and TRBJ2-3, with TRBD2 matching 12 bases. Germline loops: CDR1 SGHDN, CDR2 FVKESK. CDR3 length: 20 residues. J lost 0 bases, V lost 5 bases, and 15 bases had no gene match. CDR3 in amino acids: CASSSHPGTSGYASTDTQYF. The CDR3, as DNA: TGTGCCAGCAGCAGCCATCCCGGGACTAGCGGGTATGCTAGCACAGATACGCAGTATTTT.

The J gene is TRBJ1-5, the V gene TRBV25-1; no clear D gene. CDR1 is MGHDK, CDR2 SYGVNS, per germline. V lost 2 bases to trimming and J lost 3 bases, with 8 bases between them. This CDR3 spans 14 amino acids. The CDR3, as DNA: TGTGCCAGCAGTGAACAATACCTCAATCAGCCCCAGCATTTT. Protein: CASSEQYLNQPQHF.

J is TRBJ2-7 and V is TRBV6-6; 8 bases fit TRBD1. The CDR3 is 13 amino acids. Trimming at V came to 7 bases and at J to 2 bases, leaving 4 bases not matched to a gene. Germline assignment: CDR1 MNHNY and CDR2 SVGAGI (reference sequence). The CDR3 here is CASTEDRAYEQYF. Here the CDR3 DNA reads TGTGCCAGCACCGAGGACAGGGCCTACGAGCAGTACTTC.

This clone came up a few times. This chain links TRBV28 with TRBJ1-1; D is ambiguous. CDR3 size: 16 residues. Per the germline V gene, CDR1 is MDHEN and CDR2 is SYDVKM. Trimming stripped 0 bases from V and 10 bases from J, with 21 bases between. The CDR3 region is CASSLWARGSSLGAFF. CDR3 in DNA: TGTGCCAGCAGTTTATGGGCCCGTGGCAGTAGTCTGGGAGCTTTCTTT.

In DNA, the CDR3 is TGCGCCAGCAGCCACCCAGGGGCTTCTAATGAAAAACTGTTTTTT. Protein sequence: CASSHPGASNEKLFF. This rearrangement joins TRBV4-1 to TRBJ1-4, with D tentatively TRBD1 (6 bases). Germline values: CDR1 MGHRA, CDR2 YSYEKL. The CDR3 totals 15 residues. Trimming cost V 3 bases and J 3 bases, with 11 bases left between them.

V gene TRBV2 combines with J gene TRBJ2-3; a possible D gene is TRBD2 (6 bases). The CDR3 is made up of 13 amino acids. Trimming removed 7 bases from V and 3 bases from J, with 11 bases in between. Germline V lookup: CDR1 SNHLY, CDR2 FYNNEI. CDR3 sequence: CASKRDSTDTQYF. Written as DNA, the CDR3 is TGTGCCAGCAAACGGGACTCAACAGATACGCAGTATTTT.

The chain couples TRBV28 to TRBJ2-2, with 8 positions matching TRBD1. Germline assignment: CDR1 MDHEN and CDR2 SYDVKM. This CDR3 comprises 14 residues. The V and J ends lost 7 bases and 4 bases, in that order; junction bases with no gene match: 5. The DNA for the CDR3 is TGTGCCAGCAAACAGGGGGGAGGCACCGGGGAGCTGTTTTTT. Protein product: CASKQGGGTGELFF. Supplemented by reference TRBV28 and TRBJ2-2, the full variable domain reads DVKVTQSSRYLVKRTGEKVFLECVQDMDHENMFWYRQDPGLGLRLIYFSYDVKMKEKGDIPEGYSVSREKKERFSLILESASTNQTSMYLCASKQGGGTGELFFGEGSRLTVL.

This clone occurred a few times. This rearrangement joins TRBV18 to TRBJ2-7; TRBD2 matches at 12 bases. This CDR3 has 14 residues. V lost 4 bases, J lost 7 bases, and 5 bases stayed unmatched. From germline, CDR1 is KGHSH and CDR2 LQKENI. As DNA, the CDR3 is TGTGCCAGCTCACTGACTAGCGGGGGAACGGAGCAGTACTTC. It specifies CASSLTSGGTEQYF. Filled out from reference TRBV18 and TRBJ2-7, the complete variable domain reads NAGVMQNPRHLVRRRGQEARLRCSPMKGHSHVYWYRQLPEEGLKFMVYLQKENIIDESGMPKERFSAEFPKEGPSILRIQQVVRGDSAAYFCASSLTSGGTEQYFGPGTRLTVT.

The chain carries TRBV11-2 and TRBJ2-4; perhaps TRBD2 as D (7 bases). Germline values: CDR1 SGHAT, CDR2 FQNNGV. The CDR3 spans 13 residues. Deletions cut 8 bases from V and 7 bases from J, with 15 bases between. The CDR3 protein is CASSGGARNIQYF. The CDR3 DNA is TGTGCCAGCTCGGGGGGCGCTAGGAACATTCAGTACTTC.

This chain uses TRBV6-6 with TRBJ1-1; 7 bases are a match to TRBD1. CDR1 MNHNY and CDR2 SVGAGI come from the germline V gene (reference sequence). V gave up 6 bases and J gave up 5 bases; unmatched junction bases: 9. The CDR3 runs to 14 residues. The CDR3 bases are TGTGCCAGCAGGACAACAGGGGACGGGACTGAAGCTTTCTTT. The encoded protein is CASRTTGDGTEAFF.

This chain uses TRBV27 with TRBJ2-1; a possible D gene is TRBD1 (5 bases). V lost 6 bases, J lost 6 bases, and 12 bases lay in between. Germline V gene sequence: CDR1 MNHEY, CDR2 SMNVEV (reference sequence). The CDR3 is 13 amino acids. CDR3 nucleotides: TGTGCCAGCAGAATGCAGGGATTCAATGAGCAGTTCTTC. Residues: CASRMQGFNEQFF.

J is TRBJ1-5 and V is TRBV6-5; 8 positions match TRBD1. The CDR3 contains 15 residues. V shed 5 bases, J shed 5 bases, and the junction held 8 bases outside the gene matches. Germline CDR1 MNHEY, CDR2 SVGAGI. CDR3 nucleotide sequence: TGTGCCAGCAGTCCGAACAGGGGGGGTCATCAGCCCCAGCATTTT. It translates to CASSPNRGGHQPQHF.

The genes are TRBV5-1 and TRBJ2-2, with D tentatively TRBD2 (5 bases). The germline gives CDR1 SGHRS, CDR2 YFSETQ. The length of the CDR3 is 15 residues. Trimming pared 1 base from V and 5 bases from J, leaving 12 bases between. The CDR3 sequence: CASSLFSRGTGELFF. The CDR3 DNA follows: TGCGCCAGCAGCTTGTTTAGTCGGGGAACCGGGGAGCTGTTTTTT.

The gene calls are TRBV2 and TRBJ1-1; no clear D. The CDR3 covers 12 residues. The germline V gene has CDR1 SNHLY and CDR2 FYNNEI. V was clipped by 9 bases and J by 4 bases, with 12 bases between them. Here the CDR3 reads CARLSEGTEAFF. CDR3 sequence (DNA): TGTGCCAGATTGTCCGAGGGCACTGAAGCTTTCTTT.

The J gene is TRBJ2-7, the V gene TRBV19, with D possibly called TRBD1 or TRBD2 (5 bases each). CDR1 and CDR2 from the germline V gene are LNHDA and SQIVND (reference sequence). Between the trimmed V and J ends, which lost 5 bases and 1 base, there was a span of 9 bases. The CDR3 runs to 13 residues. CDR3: CASSSGRSYEQYF. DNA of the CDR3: TGTGCCAGTAGTTCGGGACGGTCCTACGAGCAGTACTTC. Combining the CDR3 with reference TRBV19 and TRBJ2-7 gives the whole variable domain DGGITQSPKYLFRKEGQNVTLSCEQNLNHDAMYWYRQDPGQGLRLIYYSQIVNDFQKGDIAEGYSVSREKKESFPLTVTSAQKNPTAFYLCASSSGRSYEQYFGPGTRLTVT.

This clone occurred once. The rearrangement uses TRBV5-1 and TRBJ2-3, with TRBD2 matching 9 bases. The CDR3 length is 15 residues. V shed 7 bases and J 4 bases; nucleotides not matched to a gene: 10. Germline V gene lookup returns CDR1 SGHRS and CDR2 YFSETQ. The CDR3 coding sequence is TGCGCCAGCGCGGGGGGGCTGCGTAGGTCAGATACGCAGTATTTT. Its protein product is CASAGGLRRSDTQYF.

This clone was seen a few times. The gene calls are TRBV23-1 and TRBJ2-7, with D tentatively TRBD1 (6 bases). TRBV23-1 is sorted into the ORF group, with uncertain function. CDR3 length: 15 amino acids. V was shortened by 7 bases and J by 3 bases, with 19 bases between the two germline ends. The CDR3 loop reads CASNPMIGQHYEQYF. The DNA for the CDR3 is TGCGCCAGCAATCCGATGATAGGACAGCACTACGAGCAGTACTTC.

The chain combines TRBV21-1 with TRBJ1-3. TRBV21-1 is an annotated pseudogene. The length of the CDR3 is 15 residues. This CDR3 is CASSEREVGRNTIYF. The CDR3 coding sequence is TGTGCCAGCAGCGAAAGGGAGGTTGGCAGAAACACCATATATTTT.

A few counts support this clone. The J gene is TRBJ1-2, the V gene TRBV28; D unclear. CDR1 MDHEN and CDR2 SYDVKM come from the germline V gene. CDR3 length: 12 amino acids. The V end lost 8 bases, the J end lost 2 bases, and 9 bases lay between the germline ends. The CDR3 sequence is CASLRQNYGYTF. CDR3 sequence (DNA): TGTGCCAGCCTCCGGCAGAACTATGGCTACACCTTC.

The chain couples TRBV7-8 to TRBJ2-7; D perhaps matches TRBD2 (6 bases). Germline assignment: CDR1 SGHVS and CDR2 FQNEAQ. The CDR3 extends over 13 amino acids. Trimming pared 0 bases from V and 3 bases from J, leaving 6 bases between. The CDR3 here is CASSLADYYEQYF. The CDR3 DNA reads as TGTGCCAGCAGCTTAGCGGACTACTACGAGCAGTACTTC.